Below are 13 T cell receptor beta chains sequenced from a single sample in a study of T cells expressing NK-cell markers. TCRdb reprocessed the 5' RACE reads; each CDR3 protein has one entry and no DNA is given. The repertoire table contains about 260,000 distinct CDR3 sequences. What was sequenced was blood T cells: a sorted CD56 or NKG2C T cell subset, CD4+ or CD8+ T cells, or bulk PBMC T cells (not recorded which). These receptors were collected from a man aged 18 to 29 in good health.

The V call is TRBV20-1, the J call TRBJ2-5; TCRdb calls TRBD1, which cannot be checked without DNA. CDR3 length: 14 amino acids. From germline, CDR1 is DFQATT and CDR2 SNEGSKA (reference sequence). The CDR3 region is CSARLDRLQETQYF.

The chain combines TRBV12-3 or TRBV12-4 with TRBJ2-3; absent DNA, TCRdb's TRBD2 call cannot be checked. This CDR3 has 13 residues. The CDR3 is CASSLGGLDTQYF.

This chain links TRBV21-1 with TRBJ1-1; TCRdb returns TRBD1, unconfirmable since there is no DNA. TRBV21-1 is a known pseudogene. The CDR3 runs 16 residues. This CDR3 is CASSKVDRAKDTEAFF.

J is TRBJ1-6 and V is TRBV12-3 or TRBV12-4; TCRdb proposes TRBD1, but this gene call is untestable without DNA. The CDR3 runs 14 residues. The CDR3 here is CASRPDRGFSPLHF.

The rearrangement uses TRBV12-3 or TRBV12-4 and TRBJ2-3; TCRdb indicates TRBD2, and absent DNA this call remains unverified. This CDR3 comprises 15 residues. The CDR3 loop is CASSTSGRAADTQYF.

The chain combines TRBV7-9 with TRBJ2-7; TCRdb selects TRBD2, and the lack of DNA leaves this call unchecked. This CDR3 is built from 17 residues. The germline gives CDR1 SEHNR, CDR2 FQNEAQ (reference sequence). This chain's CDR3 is CASSPRTLAGGPKEQYF.

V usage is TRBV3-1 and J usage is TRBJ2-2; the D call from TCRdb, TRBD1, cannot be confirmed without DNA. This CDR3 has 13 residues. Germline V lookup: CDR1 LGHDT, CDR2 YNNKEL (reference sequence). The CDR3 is CASSPGATGELFF.

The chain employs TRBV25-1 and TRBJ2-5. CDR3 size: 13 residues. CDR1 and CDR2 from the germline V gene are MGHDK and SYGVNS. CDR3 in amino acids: CASSSLGIETQYF.

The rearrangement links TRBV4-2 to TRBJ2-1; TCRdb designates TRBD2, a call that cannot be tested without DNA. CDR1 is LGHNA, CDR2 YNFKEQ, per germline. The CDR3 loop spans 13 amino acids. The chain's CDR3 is CASGSLAGESQFF.

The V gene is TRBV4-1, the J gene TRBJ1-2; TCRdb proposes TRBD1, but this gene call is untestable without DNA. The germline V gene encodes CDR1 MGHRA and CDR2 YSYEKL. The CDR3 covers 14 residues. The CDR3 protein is CASSQPAGVLGYTF.

Here the CDR3 reads CASHAGLKQETQYF. The chain links TRBV18 to TRBJ2-5; TCRdb outputs TRBD1, but without DNA this stays unchecked. This CDR3 comprises 14 residues. Germline assignment: CDR1 KGHSH and CDR2 LQKENI.

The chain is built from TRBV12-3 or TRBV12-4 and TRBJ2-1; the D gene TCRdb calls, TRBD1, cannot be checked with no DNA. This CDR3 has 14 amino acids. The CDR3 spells CASSLAAGARLKFF.

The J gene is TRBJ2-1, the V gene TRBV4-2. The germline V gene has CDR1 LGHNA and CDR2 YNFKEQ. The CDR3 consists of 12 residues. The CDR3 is CASSLNLNEQFF.